The 32 T cell receptor beta chains below all came from one sample that was sequenced in a study of blood T cell repertoires in COVID-19. The data were produced by immunoSEQ multiplex PCR, yet TCRdb's version contains in-frame clones alone and is incomplete. The sample lists about 150,000 clones, approximately 90% occurring once. The source material was peripheral blood. The receptor source for this set is a woman between 50 and 59 years old with active or convalescent COVID-19.

This rearrangement joins TRBV4-1 to TRBJ1-5; tentatively, D is TRBD1 (6 bases). Germline V gives CDR1 MGHRA, CDR2 YSYEKL. The CDR3 has 16 amino acids. V lost 2 bases, J lost 0 bases, and 11 bases lay in between. CDR3 nucleotide sequence: TGCGCCAGCAGCCAACGGGGGGCGGGTAGCAATCAGCCCCAGCATTTT. Its translation: CASSQRGAGSNQPQHF.

The rearrangement uses TRBV19 and TRBJ2-1; TRBD2 aligns across 7 bases. The CDR3 consists of 16 residues. Germline lookup yields CDR1 LNHDA and CDR2 SQIVND (reference sequence). Trimming at V came to 1 base and at J to 3 bases, leaving 6 bases not matched to a gene. The DNA for the CDR3 is TGTGCCAGTAGTATAGCCCCCGGCGGGAGCTACAATGAGCAGTTCTTC. Its protein is CASSIAPGGSYNEQFF.

The chain combines TRBV11-2 with TRBJ2-3; 10 bases line up with TRBD1. From germline, CDR1 is SGHAT and CDR2 FQNNGV. CDR3 length equals 16 residues. V gave up 3 bases and J gave up 3 bases; unmatched junction bases: 6. The CDR3 protein is CASSLGDRGRTDTQYF. The CDR3 region has the DNA TGTGCCAGCAGCTTGGGGGACAGGGGACGGACAGATACGCAGTATTTT.

The V and J genes are TRBV29-1 and TRBJ2-7; 12 bases line up with TRBD1. Germline lookup yields CDR1 SQVTM and CDR2 ANQGSEA. This CDR3 comprises 14 residues. V was pared by 6 bases and J by 2 bases, with 5 bases of the junction left unmatched. The CDR3 sequence is CSVRGQGATYEQYF. The CDR3 DNA follows: TGCAGCGTGAGGGGACAGGGGGCAACCTACGAGCAGTACTTC.

This sequence joins TRBV11-2 and TRBJ2-7; D possibly corresponds to TRBD2 (5 bases). This CDR3 region has 12 residues. Trimming pared 5 bases from V and 1 base from J, leaving 6 bases between. Per germline, CDR1 SGHAT and CDR2 FQNNGV. CDR3 bases: TGTGCCAGCAGCCGGGGATCCTACGAGCAGTACTTC. The encoded protein is CASSRGSYEQYF.

The chain is built from TRBV10-3 and TRBJ1-1; D is perhaps TRBD1 (5 bases). Germline CDR1 and CDR2: ENHRY and SYGVKD. CDR3 length: 14 amino acids. Trimming cost V 7 bases and J 1 base, with 13 bases left between them. In DNA, the CDR3 is TGTGCCATCAAAAGAGACAGCAGGAACACTGAAGCTTTCTTT. Residues: CAIKRDSRNTEAFF.

V is TRBV27 and J is TRBJ1-1, with a tentative D call TRBD1 (5 bases). The germline gives CDR1 MNHEY, CDR2 SMNVEV (reference sequence). Trimming took off 1 base at V and 3 bases at J, with 12 bases between the two ends. The CDR3 runs to 15 residues. The DNA for the CDR3 is TGTGCCAGCAGTTTATATGCGGGGACCTACACTGAAGCTTTCTTT. Its protein product is CASSLYAGTYTEAFF.

The rearrangement links TRBV7-9 to TRBJ2-5, with 10 bases lining up with TRBD2. The CDR3 has 16 residues. CDR1 and CDR2 (germline): SEHNR, FQNEAQ (reference sequence). J gave up 1 base and V 4 bases, and 6 bases lay outside the gene matches. CDR3 sequence reads: CASSWGSSGGQETQYF. CDR3 bases: TGTGCCAGCAGCTGGGGATCTAGCGGGGGCCAAGAGACCCAGTACTTC.

The rearrangement uses TRBV7-9 and TRBJ1-1; TRBD1 matches at 7 bases. The CDR3 has 13 residues. CDR1 is SEHNR and CDR2 is FQNEAQ in the germline V gene (reference sequence). Trimming removed 5 bases from V and 11 bases from J; junction bases left unmatched: 11. In nucleotides, the CDR3 is TGTGCCAGCAGCCCAACCCAACAGGGGATGGCTTTCTTT. Amino acid sequence: CASSPTQQGMAFF.

As DNA, the CDR3 is TGTGCCACCAAAGACGGGGAAAACACCATATATTTT. Translating it yields CATKDGENTIYF. The chain has TRBV24-1 and TRBJ1-3; D not certain. CDR3 size: 12 residues. Germline CDR1 KGHDR, CDR2 SFDVKD. With 8 bases removed from V and 6 bases from J, the gap between germline ends came to 10 bases.

J is TRBJ2-1 and V is TRBV10-3; perhaps TRBD2 as D (5 bases). The V and J ends lost 6 bases and 0 bases respectively, with 12 bases between them. CDR3 size: 15 residues. Germline loops: CDR1 ENHRY, CDR2 SYGVKD. Here the CDR3 reads CAISARGSSYNEQFF. The CDR3 nucleotides are TGTGCCATCAGCGCCCGAGGGTCCTCCTACAATGAGCAGTTCTTC.

This clone showed up just once. The chain employs TRBV7-9 and TRBJ1-2, with TRBD1 matching 10 bases. This CDR3 is built from 16 residues. V lost 2 bases and J lost 6; bases outside the gene matches: 9. CDR1 is SEHNR and CDR2 is FQNEAQ in the germline V gene (reference sequence). This CDR3 is CASSLHGTGDKDGYTF. The CDR3 region has the DNA TGTGCCAGCAGCTTACACGGGACAGGGGACAAGGATGGCTACACCTTC.

The V call is TRBV4-1, the J call TRBJ1-2; 8 positions agree with TRBD1. The CDR3 sequence is 14 residues long. Germline V gives CDR1 MGHRA, CDR2 YSYEKL. After removal of 3 bases from V and 8 bases from J, the junction contained 8 bases not matched to a gene. CDR3 in amino acids: CASSQGDRGSGYTF. CDR3 sequence (DNA): TGCGCCAGCAGCCAGGGCGACAGGGGAAGCGGCTACACCTTC.

In this sample, this clone turned up once. This rearrangement joins TRBV30 to TRBJ2-2, with 7 bases aligning to TRBD1. The CDR3 is 16 residues long. CDR1 GTSNPN and CDR2 SVGIG come from the germline V gene (reference sequence). The V and J ends lost 0 bases and 5 bases, in that order; junction bases with no gene match: 9. Written as DNA, the CDR3 is TGTGCCTGGAGTGTAAGAGGGGGCTGGTGGACCGGGGAGCTGTTTTTT. This sequence encodes CAWSVRGGWWTGELFF. Drawing the rest from reference TRBV30 and TRBJ2-2, the complete variable domain is SQTIHQWPATLVQPVGSPLSLECTVEGTSNPNLYWYRQAAGRGLQLLFYSVGIGQISSEVPQNLSASRPQDRQFILSSKKLLLSDSGFYLCAWSVRGGWWTGELFFGEGSRLTVL.

The CDR3 bases are TGTGCCAGCAGTGGGACTAGCGGGCACAATGAGCAGTTCTTC. Its protein is CASSGTSGHNEQFF. The genes are TRBV27 and TRBJ2-1; 12 bases match TRBD2. There are 14 residues in the CDR3. Germline values: CDR1 MNHEY, CDR2 SMNVEV (reference sequence). V lost 5 bases and J lost 5; bases outside the gene matches: 1.

V is TRBV10-2 and J is TRBJ1-3; no reliable D call. Germline V gene data show CDR1 as WSHSY and CDR2 as SAAADI. V lost 2 bases to trimming and J lost 4 bases, with 15 bases between them. The CDR3 is 16 amino acids. The DNA for the CDR3 is TGCGCCAGCAGTGAGAGAACAGCCTGGTCGGGAAACACCATATATTTT. Encoded protein: CASSERTAWSGNTIYF.

The chain combines TRBV5-1 with TRBJ1-2; 9 positions match TRBD1. Germline V gene data show CDR1 as SGHRS and CDR2 as YFSETQ. CDR3 length equals 17 residues. The ends lost 2 bases at V and 6 bases at J; junction bases unmatched: 14. The CDR3 DNA follows: TGCGCCAGCAGCTTAACCGGGACAGGGCCGGGTGAAAATGGCTACACCTTC. Protein: CASSLTGTGPGENGYTF.

The V call is TRBV6-1, the J call TRBJ2-1; 9 bases map to TRBD2. Unmatched junction bases numbered 12, after V lost 4 bases and J lost 5 bases. This CDR3 contains 17 residues. Germline assignment: CDR1 MNHNS and CDR2 SASEGT. The CDR3 loop is CASSGRSGRTSDNEQFF. CDR3 DNA: TGTGCCAGCAGTGGTCGTTCGGGTCGGACTAGCGACAATGAGCAGTTCTTC.

This chain uses TRBV10-3 with TRBJ1-3; D unclear. CDR1 is ENHRY, CDR2 SYGVKD, per germline. This CDR3 is built from 15 residues. Trimming removed 2 bases from V and 2 bases from J, with 10 bases in between. DNA of the CDR3: TGTGCCATCAGTGAGCGTAGTAGAACTGGAAACACCATATATTTT. Translating gives CAISERSRTGNTIYF.

The chain couples TRBV7-9 to TRBJ1-1; 12 bases map to TRBD1. Trimming cost V 4 bases and J 3 bases; bases outside gene matches: 12. The CDR3 covers 18 residues. Germline V gene sequence: CDR1 SEHNR, CDR2 FQNEAQ (reference sequence). The CDR3 protein is CASSSRDPGQGAYTEAFF. CDR3 nucleotide sequence: TGTGCCAGCAGCTCTAGAGACCCGGGACAGGGGGCTTACACTGAAGCTTTCTTT.

In its sample, this clone was seen a few times. The chain uses TRBV3-1 (or the pseudogene TRBV3-2) and TRBJ2-7; D is undetermined. The CDR3 has 12 residues. V was cut by 2 bases and J by 5 bases, with 7 bases left in between. The germline V gene encodes CDR1 LGHDT and CDR2 YNNKEL (reference sequence). The CDR3 DNA is TGTGCCAGCAGCCAAAGAGTCCACGAGCAGTACTTC. Translating it yields CASSQRVHEQYF.

The chain combines TRBV6-5 with TRBJ1-3, with D possibly matching TRBD1 (6 bases). The V end lost 5 bases, the J end lost 4 bases, and 12 bases lay between the germline ends. Germline-derived CDR1 and CDR2 are MNHEY and SVGAGI. The CDR3 is 14 residues long. This CDR3 reads CASSKGDPGNTIYF. The DNA for the CDR3 is TGTGCCAGCAGTAAGGGGGATCCAGGAAACACCATATATTTT.

This clone was seen more than once but under ten times. The rearrangement links TRBV6-4 to TRBJ1-6; 8 nucleotides line up with TRBD1. CDR1 is MRHNA, CDR2 SNTAGT, per germline. CDR3 size: 18 residues. J was trimmed by 8 bases and V by 6 bases; bases with no gene match: 18. The CDR3 is CASRPGGTGGRGDSPLHF. CDR3 DNA: TGTGCCAGCAGACCTGGCGGGACAGGAGGCCGGGGGGATTCACCCCTCCACTTT.

The CDR3 DNA is TGTGCCAGCAGCTTAGGAACTTTTGCAGGGGGGACTAACTATGGCTACACCTTC. Protein: CASSLGTFAGGTNYGYTF. The gene calls are TRBV7-9 and TRBJ1-2, with TRBD1 matching over 7 bases. Germline V gives CDR1 SEHNR, CDR2 FQNEAQ (reference sequence). The CDR3 is made up of 18 amino acids. V was pared by 1 base and J by 0 bases, with 11 bases of the junction left unmatched.

This chain joins TRBV20-1 and TRBJ1-4; D unresolved. Germline V gene lookup returns CDR1 DFQATT and CDR2 SNEGSKA (reference sequence). The V and J ends lost 3 bases and 0 bases respectively, with 14 bases between them. The CDR3 sequence is 16 residues long. The CDR3 protein is CSASQRRSATNEKLFF. In DNA, the CDR3 is TGCAGTGCTAGTCAGCGTCGTTCGGCAACTAATGAAAAACTGTTTTTT.

The chain couples TRBV27 to TRBJ1-5; the D gene is possibly TRBD1 (6 bases). Germline CDR1 and CDR2: MNHEY and SMNVEV (reference sequence). With 6 bases removed from V and 6 bases from J, the gap between germline ends came to 12 bases. The CDR3 extends over 13 amino acids. The CDR3 sequence is CASSKNRVQPQHF. The CDR3 DNA reads TGTGCCAGCAGCAAAAACAGGGTTCAGCCCCAGCATTTT.

This chain uses TRBV7-3 with TRBJ1-1, with unresolved D. The germline V and J ends were trimmed by 2 bases and 1 base, with 5 bases remaining between them. The CDR3 is 13 amino acids. Germline CDR1 is SGHTA and CDR2 is FQGTGA. The CDR3 sequence: CASSLRENTEAFF. CDR3 nucleotide sequence: TGTGCCAGCAGCTTACGGGAGAACACTGAAGCTTTCTTT. Full variable domain (rest looked up from reference TRBV7-3 and TRBJ1-1): GAGVSQTPSNKVTEKGKYVELRCDPISGHTALYWYRQSLGQGPEFLIYFQGTGAADDSGLPNDRFFAVRPEGSVSTLKIQRTERGDSAVYLCASSLRENTEAFFGQGTRLTVV.

The chain carries TRBV4-2 and TRBJ1-2, with D uncertain. Germline V lookup: CDR1 LGHNA, CDR2 YNFKEQ. The CDR3 is made up of 15 amino acids. V lost 1 base, J lost 1 base, and 10 bases lay in between. The CDR3 region has the DNA TGTGCCAGCAGCCAAGCGGCGCGGGATAACTATGGCTACACCTTC. It codes for CASSQAARDNYGYTF.

The chain employs TRBV3-1 (or the pseudogene TRBV3-2) and TRBJ2-2; D is possibly TRBD2 (6 bases). Trimming removed 3 bases at V and 1 base at J, with 9 bases between. CDR3 size: 15 residues. CDR1 LGHDT and CDR2 YNNKEL come from the germline V gene (reference sequence). The CDR3 loop is CASSHSSGNTGELFF. The DNA for the CDR3 is TGTGCCAGCAGCCATAGTAGCGGGAACACCGGGGAGCTGTTTTTT.

The genes are TRBV5-1 and TRBJ2-1; the match to TRBD2 covers 8 bases. CDR1 and CDR2 (germline): SGHRS, YFSETQ. The CDR3 extends over 15 amino acids. V was pared by 4 bases and J by 8 bases, with 11 bases of the junction left unmatched. CDR3 residues: CASSGTGTRYDEQFF. CDR3 bases: TGCGCCAGCAGCGGAACCGGGACTAGATATGATGAGCAGTTCTTC.

CDR3 sequence reads: CASSVPGQGGEQYF. In DNA form, the CDR3 reads TGTGCCAGCAGTGTTCCGGGACAGGGAGGAGAGCAGTACTTC. The chain links TRBV25-1 to TRBJ2-7; TRBD1 matches 9 bases. The CDR3 contains 14 residues. Germline CDR1 is MGHDK and CDR2 is SYGVNS. The V and J ends lost 4 bases and 7 bases, in that order; junction bases with no gene match: 8.

This sequence joins TRBV5-4 and TRBJ2-1; D not resolved. The CDR3 contains 16 residues. V was trimmed by 0 bases and J by 4 bases, leaving 14 bases between them. CDR1 is SGHNT and CDR2 is YYREEE in the germline V gene (reference sequence). The CDR3 DNA sequence: TGTGCCAGCAGCTTGGATTTGGCCCAGGTATACAATGAGCAGTTCTTC. It is translated as CASSLDLAQVYNEQFF. Using reference TRBV5-4 and TRBJ2-1 for the parts outside the CDR3, the full variable domain is ETGVTQSPTHLIKTRGQQVTLRCSSQSGHNTVSWYQQALGQGPQFIFQYYREEENGRGNFPPRFSGLQFPNYSSELNVNALELDDSALYLCASSLDLAQVYNEQFFGPGTRLTVL.